The 17 T cell receptor beta chains below were found in one sample sequenced in a study of cytotoxic CD8 clonotypes in ibrutinib-treated CLL. Produced via immunoSEQ multiplex PCR; TCRdb's table is partial and in-frame only. The data contain tens of thousands of clones, approximately 82% of them singletons. The sample here was PBMCs, taken after 24 months of ibrutinib treatment. The receptors originated from a human donor with chronic lymphocytic leukemia.

Remarks on this clone: The junction and the germline gene differ at one end; a read error may be behind it. The chain couples TRBV30 to TRBJ2-4, with TRBD2 identical over 12 bases. The CDR3 is made up of 12 amino acids. Germline V gene data show CDR1 as GTSNPN and CDR2 as SVGIG (reference sequence). The CDR3 DNA follows: TGTGCCTGGACTGGTCTAGCGGGAGGGCCGGGTTTC. This sequence encodes CAWTGLAGGPGF.

The chain joins TRBV6-5 to TRBJ1-6, with D possibly TRBD1 on 6 matching bases. The germline CDR1 and CDR2 sequences are MNHEY and SVGAGI. This CDR3 is 15 amino acids long. Trimming left V 0 bases short and J 8 bases short, with 11 bases between. The CDR3 coding sequence is TGTGCCAGCAGTTACTCGATGGAGGGGGATTCACCCCTCCACTTT. Translating it yields CASSYSMEGDSPLHF.

The chain recombines TRBV2 with TRBJ1-2, with D perhaps matching TRBD1 (5 bases). Germline lookup yields CDR1 SNHLY and CDR2 FYNNEI. The V end was cut by 6 bases, the J end by 6 bases, with 17 bases between. This CDR3 has 14 residues. This CDR3 is CASSGLGEGNGYTF. CDR3 coding DNA: TGTGCCAGCAGCGGGCTGGGGGAAGGGAATGGCTACACCTTC.

CDR3 loop: CAWNRGPGTGELFF. DNA for the CDR3: TGTGCCTGGAACAGGGGGCCGGGCACCGGGGAGCTGTTTTTT. The chain combines TRBV30 with TRBJ2-2, with 9 bases identical to TRBD1. The germline V gene encodes CDR1 GTSNPN and CDR2 SVGIG (reference sequence). This CDR3 spans 14 amino acids. V gave up 4 bases and J gave up 4 bases; unmatched junction bases: 4.

This clone was counted between two and nine times. V is TRBV4-3 and J is TRBJ2-2; 9 bases fit TRBD2. V gave up 1 base and J gave up 1 base; unmatched junction bases: 10. The CDR3 covers 19 residues. Germline CDR1 reads LGHNA; CDR2 reads YSLEER. The DNA for the CDR3 is TGCGCCAGCAGCCAAGTGGGCTTAGCGGGAGTGAAGAACACCGGGGAGCTGTTTTTT. It translates to CASSQVGLAGVKNTGELFF.

Here the CDR3 reads CASSSWLGRSEQYF. CDR3 DNA: TGTGCCAGCAGCTCCTGGTTGGGGCGGAGCGAGCAGTACTTC. The rearrangement joins TRBV5-6 to TRBJ2-7; D is possibly TRBD1 (5 bases). Germline V gene data show CDR1 as SGHDT and CDR2 as YYEEEE. V was trimmed by 3 bases and J by 6 bases, leaving 16 bases between them. The CDR3 sequence is 14 residues long. Complete variable domain (other parts from reference TRBV5-6 and TRBJ2-7): DAGVTQSPTHLIKTRGQQVTLRCSPKSGHDTVSWYQQALGQGPQFIFQYYEEEERQRGNFPDRFSGHQFPNYSSELNVNALLLGDSALYLCASSSWLGRSEQYFGPGTRLTVT.

This clone was picked up one time. CDR3 sequence: CASSLKIGVSNQPQHF. The CDR3 nucleotides read TGTGCCAGCAGTTTAAAGATCGGGGTTAGCAATCAGCCCCAGCATTTT. The chain carries TRBV28 and TRBJ1-5; D ambiguous. CDR1 is MDHEN, CDR2 SYDVKM, per germline. This CDR3 has 16 amino acids. Deletions cut 2 bases from V and 0 bases from J, with 11 bases between.

V is TRBV6-5 and J is TRBJ1-1; D remains unclear. V lost 5 bases to trimming and J lost 5 bases, with 15 bases between them. Germline lookup yields CDR1 MNHEY and CDR2 SVGAGI. The CDR3 extends over 14 amino acids. CDR3 nucleotides: TGTGCCAGCAGTCAACAAGTTGACGGGACTGAAGCTTTCTTT. Amino acids: CASSQQVDGTEAFF.

The rearrangement uses TRBV7-3 and TRBJ2-1, with D perhaps assigned TRBD1 or TRBD2 (5 bases each). The CDR3 loop spans 15 amino acids. V lost 5 bases to trimming and J lost 7 bases, with 18 bases between them. Per the germline V gene, CDR1 is SGHTA and CDR2 is FQGTGA. The CDR3 DNA reads as TGTGCCAGCAGCCCAGACTGGGGGTCAGGTAATGAGCAGTTCTTC. As protein: CASSPDWGSGNEQFF.

The V call is TRBV28, the J call TRBJ1-1; tentatively, D is TRBD1 (6 bases). The germline V and J ends were trimmed by 5 bases and 7 bases, with 20 bases remaining between them. Germline V lookup: CDR1 MDHEN, CDR2 SYDVKM. The CDR3 has 15 residues. The CDR3 DNA is TGTGCCAGCAGTAAGCTCCTCAGAGGGGGTGGTGAAGCTTTCTTT. Amino acids: CASSKLLRGGGEAFF.

This clone was observed a handful of times. The chain uses TRBV5-5 and TRBJ1-2; no firm D call. Per germline, CDR1 SGHKS and CDR2 YYEKEE (reference sequence). This CDR3 contains 13 residues. The V end was cut by 4 bases, the J end by 5 bases, with 12 bases between. CDR3 loop: CASSERTIYGYTF. The CDR3 DNA is TGTGCCAGCAGCGAGAGGACGATTTATGGCTACACCTTC.

This chain uses TRBV10-1 with TRBJ2-2; the D gene could be TRBD1 or TRBD2 (6 bases each). The germline CDR1 and CDR2 sequences are WNHNN and SYGVQD (reference sequence). CDR3 length equals 13 residues. V lost 10 bases and J lost 1, with 10 bases in between. The chain's CDR3 is CATRGLNTGELFF. The CDR3 DNA sequence: TGCGCCACCCGGGGGCTGAACACCGGGGAGCTGTTTTTT.

The J gene is TRBJ2-1, the V gene TRBV29-1; the match to TRBD2 covers 7 bases. J was trimmed by 6 bases and V by 7 bases; bases with no gene match: 12. Germline-derived CDR1 and CDR2 are SQVTM and ANQGSEA. The CDR3 loop spans 14 amino acids. The CDR3 protein is CSGIVASGFNEQFF. Written as DNA, the CDR3 is TGCAGCGGAATTGTGGCTAGCGGTTTCAATGAGCAGTTCTTC.

This CDR3 is CASSPHKAREFF. In DNA, the CDR3 is TGTGCCAGCAGCCCCCATAAGGCCCGGGAGTTCTTC. This chain connects TRBV7-2 to TRBJ2-1, with D hard to call. This CDR3 has 12 residues. In germline, CDR1 is SGHTA, CDR2 FQGNSA. Trimming took off 5 bases at V and 14 bases at J, with 16 bases between the two ends.

V gene TRBV9 combines with J gene TRBJ2-1; no reliable D call. There are 15 residues in the CDR3. Per germline, CDR1 SGDLS and CDR2 YYNGEE. V shed 1 base and J shed 3 bases, with 11 bases lying between them. CDR3 sequence: CASSVNGLSYNEQFF. In nucleotides, the CDR3 is TGTGCCAGCAGCGTAAACGGGCTTAGCTACAATGAGCAGTTCTTC.

The V and J genes are TRBV27 and TRBJ2-1; D is perhaps TRBD1 or TRBD2 (5 bases each). The CDR3 consists of 14 residues. Per the germline V gene, CDR1 is MNHEY and CDR2 is SMNVEV (reference sequence). V was cut by 4 bases and J by 8 bases, with 15 bases left in between. The CDR3 sequence: CASSYGTTGHEQFF. CDR3 DNA sequence: TGTGCCAGCAGTTACGGGACCACGGGCCATGAGCAGTTCTTC.

The rearrangement joins TRBV11-3 to TRBJ2-5, with 8 bases matching TRBD1. The CDR3 spans 15 residues. Germline CDR1 and CDR2: SGHNT and YENEEA. The V segment lost 5 bases and the J segment 4 bases; nucleotides outside the gene matches: 9. CDR3 coding DNA: TGTGCCAGCAGCCCTACCGGACAGGGAAGAGAGACCCAGTACTTC. This translates into CASSPTGQGRETQYF.